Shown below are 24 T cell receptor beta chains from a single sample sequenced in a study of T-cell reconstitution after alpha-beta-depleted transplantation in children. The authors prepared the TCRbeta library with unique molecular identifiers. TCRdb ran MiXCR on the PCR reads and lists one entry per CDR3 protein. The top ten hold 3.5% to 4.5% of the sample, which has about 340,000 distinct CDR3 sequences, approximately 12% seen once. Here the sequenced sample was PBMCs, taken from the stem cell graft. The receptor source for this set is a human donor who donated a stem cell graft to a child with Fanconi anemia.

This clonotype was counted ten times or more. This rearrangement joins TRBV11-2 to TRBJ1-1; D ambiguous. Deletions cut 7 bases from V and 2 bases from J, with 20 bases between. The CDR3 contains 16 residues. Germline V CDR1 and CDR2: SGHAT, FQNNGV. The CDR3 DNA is TGTGCCAGCAAGAGGGCCCCTGGGGTAGCAAACACTGAAGCTTTCTTT. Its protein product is CASKRAPGVANTEAFF.

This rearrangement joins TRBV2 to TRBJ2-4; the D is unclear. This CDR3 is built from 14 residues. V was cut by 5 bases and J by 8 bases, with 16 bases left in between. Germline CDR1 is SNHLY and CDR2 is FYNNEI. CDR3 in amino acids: CASSLRNAQDIQYF. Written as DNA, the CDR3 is TGTGCCAGCAGTCTTAGGAACGCCCAGGACATTCAGTACTTC.

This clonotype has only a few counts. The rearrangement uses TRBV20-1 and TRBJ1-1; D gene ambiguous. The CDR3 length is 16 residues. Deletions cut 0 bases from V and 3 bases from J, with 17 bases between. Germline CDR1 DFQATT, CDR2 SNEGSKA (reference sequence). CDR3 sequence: CSARDSQVPAYTEAFF. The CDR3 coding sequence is TGCAGTGCTAGAGATTCGCAGGTCCCCGCGTACACTGAAGCTTTCTTT.

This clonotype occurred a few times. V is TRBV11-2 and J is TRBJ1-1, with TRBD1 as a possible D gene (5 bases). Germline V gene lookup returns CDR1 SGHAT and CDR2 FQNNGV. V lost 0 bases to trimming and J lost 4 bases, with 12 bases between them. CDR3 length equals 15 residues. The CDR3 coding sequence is TGTGCCAGCAGCTTAGAGGCAGGGCTGGGCACTGAAGCTTTCTTT. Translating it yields CASSLEAGLGTEAFF.

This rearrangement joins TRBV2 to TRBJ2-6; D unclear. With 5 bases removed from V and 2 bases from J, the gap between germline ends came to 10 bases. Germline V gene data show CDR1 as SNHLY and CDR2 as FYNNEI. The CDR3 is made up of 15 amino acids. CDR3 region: CASSPRETGANVLTF. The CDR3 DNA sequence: TGTGCCAGCAGTCCACGCGAGACTGGGGCCAACGTCCTGACTTTC.

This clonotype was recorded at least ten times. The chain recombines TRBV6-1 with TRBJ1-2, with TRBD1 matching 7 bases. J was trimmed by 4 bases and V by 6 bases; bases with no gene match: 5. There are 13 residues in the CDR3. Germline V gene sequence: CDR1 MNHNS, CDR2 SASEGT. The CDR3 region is CASSERGLYGYTF. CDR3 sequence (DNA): TGTGCCAGCAGCGAAAGGGGGCTCTATGGCTACACCTTC.

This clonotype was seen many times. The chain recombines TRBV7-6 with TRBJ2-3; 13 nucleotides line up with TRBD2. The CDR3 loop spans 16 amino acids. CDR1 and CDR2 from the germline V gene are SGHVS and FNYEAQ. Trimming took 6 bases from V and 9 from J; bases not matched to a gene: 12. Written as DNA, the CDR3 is TGTGCCAGCAGTAAAACTACTAGCGGGGGGGTTGAAACGCAGTATTTT. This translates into CASSKTTSGGVETQYF.

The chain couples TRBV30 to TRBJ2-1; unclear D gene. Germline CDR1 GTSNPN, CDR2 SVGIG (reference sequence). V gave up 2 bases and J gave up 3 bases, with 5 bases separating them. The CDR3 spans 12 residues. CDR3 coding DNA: TGTGCCTGGAGTTGGAGCTACAATGAGCAGTTCTTC. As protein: CAWSWSYNEQFF.

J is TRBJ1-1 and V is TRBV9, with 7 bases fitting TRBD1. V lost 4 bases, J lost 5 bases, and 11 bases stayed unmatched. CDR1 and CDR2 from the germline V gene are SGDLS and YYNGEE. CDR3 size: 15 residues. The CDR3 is CASSPQEGAWTEAFF. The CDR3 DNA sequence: TGTGCCAGCAGCCCTCAGGAGGGGGCATGGACTGAAGCTTTCTTT.

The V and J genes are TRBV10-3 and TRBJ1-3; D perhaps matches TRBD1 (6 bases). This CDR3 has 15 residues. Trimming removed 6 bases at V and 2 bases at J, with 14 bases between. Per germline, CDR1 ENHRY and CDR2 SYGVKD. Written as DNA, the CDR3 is TGTGCCATCAGGAGGGACATCTGGACTGGAAACACCATATATTTT. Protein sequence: CAIRRDIWTGNTIYF.

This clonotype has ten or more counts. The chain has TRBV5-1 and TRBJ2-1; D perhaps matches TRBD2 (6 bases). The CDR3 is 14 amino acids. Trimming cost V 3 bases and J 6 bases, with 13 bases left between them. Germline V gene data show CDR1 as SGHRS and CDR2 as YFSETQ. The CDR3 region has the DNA TGCGCCAGCAGCTGGCAGACTAGTTTCAATGAGCAGTTCTTC. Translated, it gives CASSWQTSFNEQFF.

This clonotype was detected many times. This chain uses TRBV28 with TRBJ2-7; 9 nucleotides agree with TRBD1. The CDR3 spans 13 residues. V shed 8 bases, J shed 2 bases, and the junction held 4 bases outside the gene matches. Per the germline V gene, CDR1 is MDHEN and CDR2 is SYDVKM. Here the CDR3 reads CASLRQGAYEQYF. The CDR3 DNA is TGTGCCAGCCTTCGACAGGGGGCCTACGAGCAGTACTTC. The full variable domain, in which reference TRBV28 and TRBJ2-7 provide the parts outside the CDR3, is DVKVTQSSRYLVKRTGEKVFLECVQDMDHENMFWYRQDPGLGLRLIYFSYDVKMKEKGDIPEGYSVSREKKERFSLILESASTNQTSMYLCASLRQGAYEQYFGPGTRLTVT.

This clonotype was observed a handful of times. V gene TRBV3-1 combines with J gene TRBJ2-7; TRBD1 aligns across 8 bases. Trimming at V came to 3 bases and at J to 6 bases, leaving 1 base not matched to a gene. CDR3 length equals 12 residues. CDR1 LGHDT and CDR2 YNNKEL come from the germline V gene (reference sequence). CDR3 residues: CASSHGQGEQYV. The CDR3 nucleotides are TGTGCCAGCAGCCACGGACAGGGCGAGCAGTACGTC.

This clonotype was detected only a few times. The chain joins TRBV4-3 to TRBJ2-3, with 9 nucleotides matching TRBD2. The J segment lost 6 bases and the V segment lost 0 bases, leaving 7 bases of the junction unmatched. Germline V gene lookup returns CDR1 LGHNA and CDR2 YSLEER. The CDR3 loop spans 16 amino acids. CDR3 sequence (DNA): TGCGCCAGCAGCCAAGATCCTAGCGGGGTAGCCGATACGCAGTATTTT. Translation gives CASSQDPSGVADTQYF.

Here the CDR3 DNA reads TGCGCCAGCAGCCTAGGGACAGCTGGAAGCTATGGCTACACCTTC. Residues: CASSLGTAGSYGYTF. The rearrangement links TRBV4-3 to TRBJ1-2; 7 bases are shared with TRBD1. Germline CDR1 is LGHNA and CDR2 is YSLEER. The CDR3 length is 15 residues. J gave up 4 bases and V 4 bases, and 9 bases lay outside the gene matches.

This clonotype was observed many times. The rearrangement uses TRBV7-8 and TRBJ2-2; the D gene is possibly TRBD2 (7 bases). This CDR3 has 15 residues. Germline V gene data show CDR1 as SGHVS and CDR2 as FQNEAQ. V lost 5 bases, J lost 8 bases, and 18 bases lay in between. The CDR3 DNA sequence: TGTGCCAGCAGCCCCCTGGGGGGGGCGCCGGGGGAGCTGTTTTTT. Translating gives CASSPLGGAPGELFF. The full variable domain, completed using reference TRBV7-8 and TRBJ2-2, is GAGVSQSPRYKVAKRGQDVALRCDPISGHVSLFWYQQALGQGPEFLTYFQNEAQLDKSGLPSDRFFAERPEGSVSTLKIQRTQQEDSAVYLCASSPLGGAPGELFFGEGSRLTVL.

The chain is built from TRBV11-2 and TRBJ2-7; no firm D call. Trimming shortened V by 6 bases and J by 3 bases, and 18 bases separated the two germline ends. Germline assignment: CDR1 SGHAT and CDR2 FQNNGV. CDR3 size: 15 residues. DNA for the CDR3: TGTGCCAGCAGTCCAGATCCACGACACCTCTACGAGCAGTACGTC. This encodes CASSPDPRHLYEQYV.

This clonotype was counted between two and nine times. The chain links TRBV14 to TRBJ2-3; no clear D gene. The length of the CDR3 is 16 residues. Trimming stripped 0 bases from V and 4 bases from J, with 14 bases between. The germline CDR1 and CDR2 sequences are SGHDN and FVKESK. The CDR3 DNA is TGTGCCAGCAGCCAAGATCTCACAGAGGTAGCAGATACGCAGTATTTT. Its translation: CASSQDLTEVADTQYF.

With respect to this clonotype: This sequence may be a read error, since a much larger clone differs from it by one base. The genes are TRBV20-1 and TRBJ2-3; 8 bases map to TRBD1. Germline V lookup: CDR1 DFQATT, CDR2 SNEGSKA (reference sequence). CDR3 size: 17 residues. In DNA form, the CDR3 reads TGCTGTGCTATACTTCCTTCAGGGGGCGCTGGCGCAGATACGCAGTATTTT. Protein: CCAILPSGGAGADTQYF.

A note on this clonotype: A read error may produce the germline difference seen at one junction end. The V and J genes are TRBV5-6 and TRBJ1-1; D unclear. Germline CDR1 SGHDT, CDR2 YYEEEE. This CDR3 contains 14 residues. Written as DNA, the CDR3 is TGTGCCAGCAGCTTGGCCTCGCCGGGCACTGAACCTTTCTTT. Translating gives CASSLASPGTEPFF.

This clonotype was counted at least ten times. For the CDR3, the DNA is TGTGCCAGCAGCTTCTACGGGACAGGGTTCTACGAGCAGTACGTC. Translating gives CASSFYGTGFYEQYV. The V call is TRBV5-6, the J call TRBJ2-7; 9 bases are shared with TRBD1. There are 15 residues in the CDR3. V lost 2 bases, J lost 3 bases, and 6 bases stayed unmatched. Germline CDR1 SGHDT, CDR2 YYEEEE.

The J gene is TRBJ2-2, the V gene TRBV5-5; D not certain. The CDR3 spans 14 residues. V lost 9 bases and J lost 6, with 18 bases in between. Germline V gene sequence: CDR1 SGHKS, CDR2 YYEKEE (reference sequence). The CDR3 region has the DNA TGTGCCATGACCCGTGGGCTCCTCTCCGGGGAGCTGTTTTTT. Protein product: CAMTRGLLSGELFF.

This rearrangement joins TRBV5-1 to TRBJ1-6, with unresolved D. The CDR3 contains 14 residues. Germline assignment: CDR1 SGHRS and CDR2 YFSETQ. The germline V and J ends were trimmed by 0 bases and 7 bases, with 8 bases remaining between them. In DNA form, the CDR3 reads TGCGCCAGCAGCTTGGGGCCCCGGAATTCACCCCTCCACTTT. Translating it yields CASSLGPRNSPLHF.

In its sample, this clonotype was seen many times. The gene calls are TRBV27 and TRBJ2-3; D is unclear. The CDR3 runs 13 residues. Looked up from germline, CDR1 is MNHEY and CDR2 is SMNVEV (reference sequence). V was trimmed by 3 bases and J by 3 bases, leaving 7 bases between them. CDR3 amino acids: CASSLWGTDTQYF. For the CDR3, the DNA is TGTGCCAGCAGTTTGTGGGGAACAGATACGCAGTATTTT.